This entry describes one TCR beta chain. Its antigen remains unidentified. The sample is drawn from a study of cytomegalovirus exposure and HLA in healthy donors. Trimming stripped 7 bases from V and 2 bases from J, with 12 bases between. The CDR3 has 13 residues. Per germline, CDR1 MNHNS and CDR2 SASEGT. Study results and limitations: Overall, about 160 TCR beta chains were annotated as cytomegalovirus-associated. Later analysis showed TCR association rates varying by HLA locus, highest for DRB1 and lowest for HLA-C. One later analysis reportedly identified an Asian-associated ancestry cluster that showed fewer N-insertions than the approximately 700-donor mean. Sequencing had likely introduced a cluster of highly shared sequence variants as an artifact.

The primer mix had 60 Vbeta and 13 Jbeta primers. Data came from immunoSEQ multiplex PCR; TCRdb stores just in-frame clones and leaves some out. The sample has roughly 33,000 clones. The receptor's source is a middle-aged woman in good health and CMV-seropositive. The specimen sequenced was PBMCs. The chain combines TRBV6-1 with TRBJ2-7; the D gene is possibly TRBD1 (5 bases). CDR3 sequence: CASTGRGAYEQYF. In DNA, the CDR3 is TGTGCCAGCACAGGGCGTGGAGCCTACGAGCAGTACTTC.